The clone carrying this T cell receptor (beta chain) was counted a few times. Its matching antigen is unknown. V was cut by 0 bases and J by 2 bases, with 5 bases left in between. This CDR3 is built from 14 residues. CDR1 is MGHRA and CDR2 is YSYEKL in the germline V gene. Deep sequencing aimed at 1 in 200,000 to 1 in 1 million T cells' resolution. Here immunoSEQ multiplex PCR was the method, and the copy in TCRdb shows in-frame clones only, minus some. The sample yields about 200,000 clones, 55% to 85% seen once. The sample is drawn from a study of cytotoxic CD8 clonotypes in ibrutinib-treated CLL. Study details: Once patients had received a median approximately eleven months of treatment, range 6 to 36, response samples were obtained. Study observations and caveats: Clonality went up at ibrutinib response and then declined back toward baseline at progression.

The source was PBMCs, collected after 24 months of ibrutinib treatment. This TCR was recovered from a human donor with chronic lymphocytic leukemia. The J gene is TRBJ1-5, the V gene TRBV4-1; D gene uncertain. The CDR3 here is CASSQDLGNQPQHF. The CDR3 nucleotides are TGCGCCAGCAGCCAAGATCTCGGCAATCAGCCCCAGCATTTT.